What follows is one T cell receptor (beta chain) and its context. What it binds is not known. This sample was included in a study of blood T cells in healthy people across ages. Study-level findings and limits: Changes seen in expanded clonotypes were possibly confounded by donor CMV status left unknown.

The authors ran a second PCR of about 6 to 11 cycles using a sample-barcoded 5' primer and a J-beta primer mix. Each CDR3 protein is one row after TCRdb ran MiXCR on the 5' RACE reads. The data show 800,000 to 1,300,000 distinct CDR3 sequences, almost 25% seen once. Per sample, extraction of total RNA gave at least 5 micrograms in every case. Germline values: CDR1 ENHRY, CDR2 SYGVKD. Trimming removed 0 bases at V and 2 bases at J, with 7 bases between. The CDR3 consists of 14 residues. Another study also made use of these data, one on T cells of mothers and their children. This second study notes: The people who donated were a few healthy Caucasian mothers and their six children.

The chain recombines TRBV10-3 with TRBJ1-2; D remains unclear. The sequencing input was blood. The clonotype originates from a girl aged 2 to 10 in good health. CDR3 loop: CAISESAGNYGYTF. For the CDR3, the DNA is TGTGCCATCAGTGAGTCGGCGGGAAACTATGGCTACACCTTC.